These T cell receptor beta chains were read from a single sample in a study of brain T cells in children with intractable seizures. Produced via immunoSEQ multiplex PCR; TCRdb's table is partial and in-frame only. Of around 44,000 clones in the sample, around 90% were seen once. The sequenced sample was peripheral blood, obtained at surgery. The receptor set was obtained from a girl aged 2 to 9 with tuberous sclerosis and intractable seizures. The CDR3 runs from the conserved cysteine through the conserved F or W. A D gene is named only where the DNA matches it firmly. Clone size is shown for a subset of rows, as once, few, many or a class of expanded clone.

d_call	clone_size	v_call	j_call	cdr3_nt	cdr3_aa
-	-	TRBV6-4	TRBJ2-1	TGTGCCAGCAGTGACTCCCCGAGCTCCTACAATGAGCAGTTCTTC	CASSDSPSSYNEQFF
TRBD1	once	TRBV18	TRBJ1-2	TGTGCCAGCTCACTCCAAAGAATAGGACAGGGGATGTATGGCTACACCTTC	CASSLQRIGQGMYGYTF
-	-	TRBV4-1	TRBJ1-1	TGCGCCAGCAGCTCCTACACTGGCACTGAAGCTTTCTTT	CASSSYTGTEAFF
-	-	TRBV18	TRBJ2-2	TGTGCCAGCTCACCTCCTCGTAGGGAATCGGTCGGCGGGGAGCTGTTTTTT	CASSPPRRESVGGELFF
-	-	TRBV25-1	TRBJ1-4	TGTGCCAGCAGTGACACCGGGACAACAGATGAAAAACTGTTTTTT	CASSDTGTTDEKLFF
-	-	TRBV6-2/TRBV6-3	TRBJ1-5	TGTGCCAGCAGTTTTTCCGGAAGCAATCAGCCCCAGCATTTT	CASSFSGSNQPQHF
-	-	TRBV9	TRBJ1-1	TGTGCCAGCAGCGTTAGTATCTGGATCCCCGTGGTGATCGCTTTCTTT	CASSVSIWIPVVIAFF
-	-	TRBV7-9	TRBJ2-3	TGTGCCAGCAGCCTAGCAGATACGCAGTATTTT	CASSLADTQYF
-	once	TRBV2	TRBJ1-2	TGTGCCAGCACGGTGGGGGCCTTTAACTATGGCTACACCTTC	CASTVGAFNYGYTF
TRBD1	once	TRBV19	TRBJ2-5	TGTGCCAGTAGTGCCGGACAGGGACAAAAGACCCAGTACTTC	CASSAGQGQKTQYF
TRBD2	-	TRBV3-1/TRBV3-2	TRBJ2-5	TGTGCCAGCAGCCAACTAGCGGGGGGGGAAGAGACCCAGTACTTC	CASSQLAGGEETQYF
TRBD1	-	TRBV12-3/TRBV12-4	TRBJ1-3	TGTGCCAGCAGCCGGAGGGGGGACAGGTATTTT	CASSRRGDRYF
-	once	TRBV5-5	TRBJ1-3	TGTGCCAGCAACAGCCGCTCTGGAAACACCATATATTTT	CASNSRSGNTIYF
-	-	TRBV19	TRBJ1-2	TGTGCCAGTAGTACCGCTGTAGGGGCCCGCTATGGCTACACCTTC	CASSTAVGARYGYTF
-	-	TRBV6-5	TRBJ1-4	TGTGCCAGCAGTTTGGGGTTGGCTAATGAAAAACTGTTTTTT	CASSLGLANEKLFF
-	-	TRBV21-1	TRBJ1-2	TGTGCCAGCAGCAAGTATGACATTCTAATTTCTAACTATGGCTACACCTTC	CASSKYDILISNYGYTF
-	-	TRBV18	TRBJ2-5	TGTGCCAGCTCACCTGGACAGCAAGAGACCCAGTACTTC	CASSPGQQETQYF
-	-	TRBV6-1	TRBJ1-2	TGTGCCAGCAGTGAACGGGGAGGGGTGTCGACCTTC	CASSERGGVSTF
TRBD1	few	TRBV10-2	TRBJ1-3	TGCGCCAGCATGATGACAGGGGCAAGGTCTGGAAACACCATATATTTT	CASMMTGARSGNTIYF
TRBD1	-	TRBV3-1/TRBV3-2	TRBJ2-7	TGTGCCAGCAGCCGGGACAGGGGCTACGAGCAGTACTTC	CASSRDRGYEQYF
-	-	TRBV7-2	TRBJ1-3	TGTGCCAGCAGCTTAGGGCGGGCCAGCTCTGGAAACACCATATATTTT	CASSLGRASSGNTIYF
TRBD1	-	TRBV18	TRBJ1-2	TGTGCCAGCTCACAACTGGATAGGGACAGCAACTATGGCTACACCTTC	CASSQLDRDSNYGYTF
-	-	TRBV18	TRBJ1-3	TGTGCCAGCTCACTAGAACCACAGGGTGGAAACACCATATATTTT	CASSLEPQGGNTIYF
-	-	TRBV6-5	TRBJ1-1	TGTGCCAGCAGTTACTCGGGGTACCGGATGAACACTGAAGCTTTCTTT	CASSYSGYRMNTEAFF